This T cell receptor beta chain was sequenced in a study of T cell repertoires in cytomegalovirus infection. Study in general: Selection of CMV epitopes for the study included recently identified HLA-C-restricted and well-studied HLA-B-restricted ones. It was the public TCR beta signatures that indicated both CMV infection and matching HLA type. Notes on the study in general: Summed public TCR beta family frequency identified CMV carriers bearing the relevant HLA.

TCRdb re-derived calls from the reads in MiXCR, one entry per CDR3 protein. The sample lists fewer than 1,000,000 distinct CDR3 sequences; 31% were seen once. Losses at the gene ends were 5 bases for V and 4 bases for J; bases not matched to a gene: 1. The CDR3 is 13 residues long. The germline gives CDR1 KGHDR, CDR2 SFDVKD. Details on this clonotype: As yet, its antigen is unknown.

Specimen: cultured CD8+ T cells from PBMCs, collected from culture after CMV antigen stimulation. The sequence derives from a human donor in good health (CMV status not recorded). Some clones in this sample may be carry-over from other donors' samples. The chain is built from TRBV24-1 and TRBJ1-1; 9 bases align to TRBD1. The CDR3 bases are TGTGCCACCAGTGCGACAGGGGGCACTGAAGCTTTCTTT. Its protein product is CATSATGGTEAFF.